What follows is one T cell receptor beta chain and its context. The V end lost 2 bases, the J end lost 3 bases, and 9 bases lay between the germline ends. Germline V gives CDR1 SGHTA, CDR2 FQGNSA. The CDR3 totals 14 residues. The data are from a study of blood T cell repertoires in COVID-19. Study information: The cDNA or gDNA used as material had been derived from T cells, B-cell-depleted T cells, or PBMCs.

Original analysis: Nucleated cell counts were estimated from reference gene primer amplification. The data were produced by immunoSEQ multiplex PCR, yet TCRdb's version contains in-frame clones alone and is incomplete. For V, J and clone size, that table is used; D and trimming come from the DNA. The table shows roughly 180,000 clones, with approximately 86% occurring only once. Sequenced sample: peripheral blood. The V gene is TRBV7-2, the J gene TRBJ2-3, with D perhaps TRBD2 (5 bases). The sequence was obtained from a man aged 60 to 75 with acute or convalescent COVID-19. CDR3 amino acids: CASSLTLATDTQYF. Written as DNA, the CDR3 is TGTGCCAGCAGCTTAACCCTAGCTACAGATACGCAGTATTTT.